These T cell receptor beta chains were read from a single sample in a study. TCRdb itself ran the reads through MiXCR, one entry per CDR3 protein. The table records nearly 15,000 distinct CDR3 sequences, 30% to 40% of them present only once. The sample was blood. All receptors derive from a human donor. CDR3s include the opening cysteine and the closing phenylalanine or tryptophan. The order of the fields is D gene, J gene, V gene, clone size, CDR3 protein, CDR3 DNA. The D gene is left open where the match is weak. Clone size is given for some rows only: seen once, a few or many times, or a class if the clone is expanded.

.	TRBJ2-1	TRBV7-3	many	CASSPVSGVQFF	TGTGCCAGCAGCCCGGTCTCAGGCGTGCAGTTCTTC
.	TRBJ2-2	TRBV4-2	many	CASSQAKNTGELFF	TGTGCCAGCAGCCAGGCTAAAAACACCGGGGAGCTGTTTTTT
.	TRBJ2-2	TRBV4-2	many	CASSHVSGGGSAGTGELFF	TGTGCCAGCAGCCATGTTAGCGGAGGGGGTTCGGCGGGGACCGGGGAGCTGTTTTTT
TRBD2	TRBJ2-7	TRBV4-2	.	CASRAGLAGGEQYF	TGTGCCAGCAGGGCAGGGCTAGCGGGAGGGGAGCAGTACTTC
.	TRBJ2-7	TRBV29-1	many	CSVEMPGARYEQYF	TGCAGCGTTGAAATGCCGGGGGCGCGATACGAGCAGTACTTC
.	TRBJ2-2	TRBV4-1	.	CASSSSISGRRELFF	TGCGCCAGCAGCAGTTCGATAAGCGGCCGCCGGGAGCTGTTTTTT
.	TRBJ1-1	TRBV30	once	CAWNSLRIKTEDFF	TGTGCCTGGAACTCCCTCCGGATCAAAACTGAAGATTTCTTT
TRBD1	TRBJ1-2	TRBV4-3	.	CASSQEGGATGYTF	TGCGCCAGCAGCCAAGAAGGGGGCGCAACTGGCTACACCTTC
.	TRBJ1-5	TRBV5-4	.	CASSLGQAYEQYFGSGNQPQHF	.
.	TRBJ2-3	TRBV18	.	CASSPRIADTQYF	TGTGCCAGCTCACCCCGTATCGCAGATACGCAGTATTTT
.	TRBJ2-1	TRBV28	medium-sized	CASSLVGEQFF	TGTGCCAGCAGTTTAGTAGGCGAGCAGTTCTTC
.	TRBJ1-2	TRBV7-2	many	CASSRLGRGQGHLF	TGTGCCAGCAGCCGCTTAGGGCGGGGACAAGGCCACCTCTTC
.	TRBJ1-5	TRBV4-3	medium-sized	CASSQDGGDNQPQHF	TGCGCCAGCAGCCAAGATGGGGGCGACAATCAGCCCCAGCATTTT
.	TRBJ1-5	TRBV4-3	few	CASSQDTTVGGETQHF	TGCGCCAGCAGCCAAGATACGACAGTTGGAGGAGAGACCCAGCATTTT
.	TRBJ1-1	TRBV18	.	CASSPPWSVGTMNTEAFF	TGTGCCAGCTCACCACCCTGGAGTGTAGGGACCATGAACACTGAAGCTTTCTTT
TRBD2	TRBJ2-1	TRBV4-2	.	CASSLSPLAGVEQFF	TGTGCCAGCAGCCTCAGCCCCTTAGCGGGAGTGGAGCAGTTCTTC
TRBD1	TRBJ2-1	TRBV14	many	CASSLRQGPNEQFF	TGTGCCAGCAGCCTGCGACAGGGACCCAATGAGCAGTTCTTC
TRBD1	TRBJ2-7	TRBV30	many	CACRGQGDYEQYF	TGTGCCTGTAGGGGACAGGGGGATTACGAGCAGTACTTC
TRBD1	TRBJ1-6	TRBV4-3	many	CASSQDVQGALAYNSPLHF	TGCGCCAGCAGCCAAGATGTACAGGGGGCTTTAGCCTATAATTCACCCCTCCACTTT
.	TRBJ1-3	TRBV4-2	many	CASSRGRSQAGNTIYF	TGTGCCAGCAGCCGTGGAAGGAGTCAGGCTGGAAACACCATATATTTT
TRBD1	TRBJ1-5	TRBV6-1	.	CASSDQFRDSFQPQHF	TGTGCCAGCAGTGATCAGTTCCGGGACAGTTTTCAGCCCCAGCATTTT
TRBD1	TRBJ1-1	TRBV4-3	.	CASSHEDRGDTEAFF	TGCGCCAGCAGCCACGAAGACAGGGGGGACACTGAAGCTTTCTTT
.	TRBJ2-2	TRBV6-1	.	CASRETTQGELFF	TGTGCCAGCAGAGAAACTACTCAGGGGGAGCTGTTTTTT
.	TRBJ1-6	TRBV4-3	medium-sized	CASSQEPGSSPLHF	TGCGCCAGCAGCCAAGAGCCGGGGAGTTCACCCCTCCACTTT
.	TRBJ1-2	TRBV4-3	many	CASSQAGLVNVDGYTF	TGCGCCAGCAGCCAAGCGGGACTCGTTAATGTAGACGGCTACACCTTC
.	TRBJ2-2	TRBV4-3	many	CASSQDATLNTRELFF	TGCGCCAGCAGCCAAGATGCGACCCTGAACACCAGGGAGCTGTTTTTT
.	TRBJ1-1	TRBV4-1	.	CASSQPRGQTDFPLGENEAFF	TGCGCCAGCAGCCAACCCAGGGGCCAGACCGACTTCCCTCTAGGTGAAAATGAAGCTTTCTTT
.	TRBJ2-1	TRBV14	many	CASSQDRGLGRPF	TGTGCCAGCAGCCAAGATCGCGGTCTAGGGCGCCCATTC
TRBD1	TRBJ1-4	TRBV4-3	.	CASSQPVAGGAGTNEKLFF	TGCGCCAGCAGCCAGCCAGTGGCAGGGGGCGCCGGAACTAATGAAAAACTGTTTTTT
.	TRBJ1-3	TRBV4-3	.	CASSQGYGYGYTIYF	TGCGCCAGCAGCCAGGGGTATGGATATGGCTACACCATATATTTT
TRBD2	TRBJ2-1	TRBV6-4	medium-sized	CASSDGTSGYNEQFF	TGTGCCAGCAGTGACGGGACTAGCGGATACAATGAGCAGTTCTTC
TRBD1	TRBJ1-1	TRBV4-1	.	CASSGGQGQSEAFF	TGCGCCAGCAGCGGCGGACAGGGTCAATCTGAAGCTTTCTTT
.	TRBJ2-3	TRBV7-3	.	CASSSSISGRHGGTQGTDTQYF	TGTGCCAGCAGCAGTTCGATAAGCGGCCGCCATGGAGGGACGCAAGGCACAGATACGCAGTATTTT
TRBD1	TRBJ2-3	TRBV4-3	.	CASSQKGTGGNEQYF	TGCGCCAGCAGCCAAAAGGGGACAGGGGGCAATGAGCAGTATTTT
.	TRBJ1-2	TRBV29-1	.	CSVEHTDDPYGYTF	TGCAGCGTTGAACATACGGACGACCCCTATGGCTACACCTTC
TRBD2	TRBJ2-7	TRBV6-2/TRBV6-3	many	CASQSGRTHEQYF	TGTGCCAGCCAAAGCGGGAGAACCCACGAGCAGTACTTC
.	TRBJ2-5	TRBV29-1	many	CSVEDRSGEETQYF	TGCAGCGTTGAAGATAGGTCAGGGGAAGAGACCCAGTACTTC
TRBD2	TRBJ2-1	TRBV3-1	few	CASSQERLAGADNEQFF	TGTGCCAGCAGCCAAGAGAGGTTAGCGGGAGCGGACAATGAGCAGTTCTTC
TRBD2	TRBJ2-1	TRBV4-2	many	CASSQDYGLAGNEQFF	TGTGCCAGCAGCCAAGATTATGGCCTAGCGGGGAATGAGCAGTTCTTC
TRBD1	TRBJ1-1	TRBV15	many	CATSEGQGRTEAFF	TGTGCCACCAGCGAGGGACAGGGGAGAACTGAAGCTTTCTTT
.	TRBJ2-6	TRBV4-3	many	CASSLLIQGLSLSGANVLTF	TGCGCCAGCAGCCTACTTATACAGGGACTCTCTCTCTCTGGGGCCAACGTCCTGACTTTC
.	TRBJ2-1	TRBV12-3/TRBV12-4	.	CASSFGLNEQFF	TGTGCCAGCAGTTTCGGGTTGAATGAGCAGTTCTTC
.	TRBJ1-1	TRBV20-1	.	CSAREHGGPNTEAFF	TGCAGTGCTAGAGAGCACGGAGGGCCCAACACTGAAGCTTTCTTT
.	TRBJ2-1	TRBV4-3	many	CASSQDRGRWEQFF	TGCGCCAGCAGCCAAGATCGGGGAAGGTGGGAGCAGTTCTTC
TRBD1	TRBJ1-2	TRBV4-3	many	CASSQDPGQGVYGYTF	TGCGCCAGCAGCCAAGATCCGGGACAGGGAGTCTATGGCTACACCTTC
.	TRBJ2-7	TRBV29-1	medium-sized	CSVVDTTYEQYF	TGCAGCGTTGTGGACACCACCTACGAGCAGTACTTC
.	TRBJ2-5	TRBV6-5	.	CASSSRSERQYNEQYF	TGTGCCAGCAGTTCCCGGTCAGAGAGACAGTACAATGAGCAGTACTTC
.	TRBJ2-3	TRBV27	many	CASRQGSTDTQYF	TGTGCCAGCAGGCAGGGATCCACAGATACGCAGTATTTT
TRBD2	TRBJ2-1	TRBV4-3	many	CASSPSPSGSNSYNEQFF	TGCGCCAGCAGCCCAAGCCCTAGCGGGAGTAACTCCTACAATGAGCAGTTCTTC
.	TRBJ1-5	TRBV4-2	.	CASSQEGRDQPQHF	TGTGCCAGCAGCCAAGAAGGCAGGGATCAGCCCCAGCATTTT
TRBD1	TRBJ2-7	TRBV29-1	many	CSVDKSGTGTYEQYF	TGCAGCGTTGATAAATCCGGGACAGGGACCTACGAGCAGTACTTC
.	TRBJ2-3	TRBV30	medium-sized	CAWTTLGADTQYF	TGTGCCTGGACAACGCTTGGGGCAGATACGCAGTATTTT
.	TRBJ1-3	TRBV5-1	many	CASSLGGDSGNTIYF	TGCGCCAGCAGCTTGGGAGGGGACTCTGGAAACACCATATATTTT
TRBD1	TRBJ2-1	TRBV4-3	.	CASSPTRTGPLSSYNEQFF	TGCGCCAGCAGCCCGACCAGGACAGGGCCCCTCAGCTCCTACAATGAGCAGTTCTTC
TRBD1	TRBJ2-7	TRBV29-1	.	CSVEGQGTYEQYF	TGCAGCGTTGAAGGACAGGGGACCTACGAGCAGTACTTC
.	TRBJ1-5	TRBV7-2	medium-sized	CASSLAGEQPQHF	TGTGCCAGCAGCTTAGCTGGGGAGCAGCCCCAGCATTTT
.	TRBJ2-7	TRBV29-1	few	CSVVLTNWGSYEQYF	TGCAGCGTTGTCCTCACCAATTGGGGCTCCTACGAGCAGTACTTC